This T cell receptor beta chain was recovered during a study of multiple sclerosis patients with progressive multifocal leukoencephalopathy. Study background: Controls were natalizumab-treated multiple sclerosis patients who did not develop PML, sampled longitudinally. Study outcomes and limitations: Preferential TRBV-TRBJ pairings or common gene usage were not detected at PML.

Generated by immunoSEQ multiplex PCR, the TCRdb table keeps only in-frame clones and is missing some. The sample records 25,000 to 35,000 clones, over 90% being singletons. Trimming took off 1 base at V and 6 bases at J, with 9 bases between the two ends. The CDR3 has 13 amino acids. Germline loops: CDR1 SGHRS, CDR2 YFSETQ. Comment on this clone: Its target is not known.

The sample's time point: before natalizumab initiation. The chain uses TRBV5-1 and TRBJ2-3, with D tentatively TRBD2 (5 bases). This receptor was obtained from a man aged 25-45 years with multiple sclerosis. The sample was PBMCs. The DNA for the CDR3 is TGCGCCAGCAGCTTGATCCGCGGGGATACGCAGTATTTT. Translated, it gives CASSLIRGDTQYF.